This T cell receptor beta chain was recorded in a study of human T cells and chemical hapten exposure. Study at large: Patients were given diphenylcyclopropenone on the scalp weekly across the approximately 22-week study. Broader study findings: Patch test score rose with PT1 expanded TCR count, significant at thresholds 8, 16 and 32, not 4.

This CDR3 has 11 amino acids. Germline V gene data show CDR1 as KGHDR and CDR2 as SFDVKD. The V and J ends lost 6 bases and 3 bases respectively, with 4 bases between them. This sample's time point: pre-sensitization, week 0. As for treatment: therapeutic diphenylcyclopropenone sensitization with weekly scalp DPC. Via MiXCR, TCRdb re-called the RACE reads, giving one row per CDR3 protein. Of around 300,000 distinct CDR3 sequences listed, around 7% are singletons. Comment on this clonotype: As yet, its antigen is unknown.

This chain joins TRBV24-1 and TRBJ1-1; D gene unclear. The sample in question was whole blood, obtained in connection with sensitization to the hapten diphenylcyclopropenone (DPC). The clonotype originates from a man younger than 35 with alopecia areata. Some clones in this sample may be carry-over from other donors' samples. The CDR3 DNA follows: TGTGCCACCAGTTTTGACACTGAAGCTTTCTTT. Residues: CATSFDTEAFF.